Below, 4 T cell receptor beta chains from the same sample are listed, as sequenced in a study of cytomegalovirus exposure and HLA in healthy donors. Primers included in the PCR were 60 Vbeta and 13 Jbeta primers. Using immunoSEQ multiplex PCR, the repertoire was profiled, and TCRdb retains in-frame clones only, with some absent. The sample holds about 210,000 clones, around 87% seen once. Source material: PBMCs. These receptor sequences come from a boy aged 2 to 9 in good health and CMV-seronegative.

The chain has TRBV30 and TRBJ2-1, with 11 bases aligning to TRBD2. The ends lost 4 bases at V and 3 bases at J; junction bases unmatched: 5. Germline assignment: CDR1 GTSNPN and CDR2 SVGIG (reference sequence). The CDR3 sequence is 15 residues long. The CDR3 is CAWTLGTSGYNEQFF. The CDR3 DNA is TGTGCCTGGACCCTAGGGACTAGCGGCTACAATGAGCAGTTCTTC. Based on the CDR3 plus reference TRBV30 and TRBJ2-1, the full variable domain is SQTIHQWPATLVQPVGSPLSLECTVEGTSNPNLYWYRQAAGRGLQLLFYSVGIGQISSEVPQNLSASRPQDRQFILSSKKLLLSDSGFYLCAWTLGTSGYNEQFFGPGTRLTVL.

V gene TRBV27 combines with J gene TRBJ2-1, with D unresolved. The V end lost 2 bases, the J end lost 3 bases, and 5 bases lay between the germline ends. The CDR3 loop spans 13 amino acids. Germline CDR1 MNHEY, CDR2 SMNVEV (reference sequence). The CDR3 here is CASSLGGYNEQFF. The CDR3 DNA reads as TGTGCCAGCAGTTTAGGCGGCTACAATGAGCAGTTCTTC.

The chain has TRBV7-9 and TRBJ1-2; D remains ambiguous. Between the trimmed V and J ends, which lost 3 bases and 5 bases, there was a span of 10 bases. CDR1 SEHNR and CDR2 FQNEAQ come from the germline V gene (reference sequence). The CDR3 is 13 amino acids. The CDR3 nucleotides are TGTGCCAGCAGCTTGGGCGGGATATATGGCTACACCTTC. This translates into CASSLGGIYGYTF.

This clone was counted between two and nine times. The CDR3 carries no conserved terminal phenylalanine or tryptophan, so it likely arises from a read error. Because the CDR3's place on the DNA is in doubt, the DNA is left out and the CDR3 is given as listed by TCRdb. The chain links TRBV6-1 to TRBJ1-2; the table's D call TRBD1 went unverified against the DNA. Including both end residues, the CDR3 is 11 amino acids long. CDR1 is MNHNS and CDR2 is SASEGT in the germline V gene. CDR3 protein: CASSEGASPFE.